Shown below are 17 T cell receptor beta chains from a single sample sequenced in a study of CD8+ T cells in alopecia areata. Extracted RNA was reverse transcribed into cDNA, the sequencing template. This table comes from immunoSEQ multiplex PCR, and its TCRdb copy is limited to in-frame clones, with some not included. The sample contains more than 95,000 clones, 85% to 90% of which appear only once. Treatment indicated: oral pan-JAK inhibitor, 5-10 mg twice daily. Sequencing was performed on CD8+ T cells sorted from blood, taken between weeks 30 and 35, from a patient treated with tofacitinib. The receptors come from a human donor with alopecia areata.

The V and J genes are TRBV5-6 and TRBJ2-7, with a possible D match to TRBD2 (5 bases). CDR3 length: 12 residues. In germline, CDR1 is SGHDT, CDR2 YYEEEE. Trimming shortened V by 0 bases and J by 7 bases, and 8 bases separated the two germline ends. The CDR3 nucleotides are TGTGCCAGCAGCTTGGAACTAGATGAGCAGTACTTC. Encoded protein: CASSLELDEQYF.

The chain uses TRBV7-3 and TRBJ2-5; the match to TRBD1 covers 12 bases. CDR1 and CDR2 from the germline V gene are SGHTA and FQGTGA. The CDR3 is 16 amino acids. The junction had 5 bases not matched to a gene; V was cut back by 5 bases and J by 1 base. As DNA, the CDR3 is TGTGCCAGCAGCCTAGGGACAGGGGGCCCCCAAGAGACCCAGTACTTC. This translates into CASSLGTGGPQETQYF. The variable domain in full, completed from reference TRBV7-3 and TRBJ2-5, reads GAGVSQTPSNKVTEKGKYVELRCDPISGHTALYWYRQSLGQGPEFLIYFQGTGAADDSGLPNDRFFAVRPEGSVSTLKIQRTERGDSAVYLCASSLGTGGPQETQYFGPGTRLLVL.

This clone was seen just once. The chain recombines TRBV7-9 with TRBJ2-1; 8 bases are shared with TRBD2. Trimming removed 8 bases from V and 15 bases from J; junction bases left unmatched: 9. The CDR3 length is 11 residues. Germline V lookup: CDR1 SEHNR, CDR2 FQNEAQ (reference sequence). Written as DNA, the CDR3 is TGTGCCAGCCTAGATCGGGGGGGCCTGTTCTTC. Residues: CASLDRGGLFF.

V and J are TRBV27 and TRBJ1-1; TRBD1 agrees at 9 bases. CDR1 is MNHEY, CDR2 SMNVEV, per germline (reference sequence). This CDR3 contains 15 residues. V lost 2 bases and J lost 5; bases outside the gene matches: 6. The CDR3 loop reads CASSLRGTGWTEAFF. The CDR3 DNA reads as TGTGCCAGCAGTTTAAGGGGGACAGGGTGGACTGAAGCTTTCTTT.

The rearrangement joins TRBV20-1 to TRBJ2-1, with D unclear. Trimming removed 0 bases at V and 6 bases at J, with 3 bases between. The CDR3 runs to 11 residues. Germline V gene lookup returns CDR1 DFQATT and CDR2 SNEGSKA (reference sequence). CDR3 DNA: TGCAGTGCTAGAGATATCAATGAGCAGTTCTTC. This sequence encodes CSARDINEQFF.

V and J are TRBV7-9 and TRBJ2-7; a weak D match, TRBD1 (6 bases). In germline, CDR1 is SEHNR, CDR2 FQNEAQ (reference sequence). The V gene lost 1 base and the J gene lost 7 bases, with 17 bases spanning the gap. The CDR3 runs to 15 residues. The CDR3 bases are TGTGCCAGCAGCTTAGTTGGCAGGGGTGTCGAAGAGCAGTACTTC. It is translated as CASSLVGRGVEEQYF.

The chain combines TRBV7-9 with TRBJ2-3; 8 nucleotides line up with TRBD2. CDR1 is SEHNR, CDR2 FQNEAQ, per germline (reference sequence). CDR3 size: 18 residues. The junction had 15 bases not matched to a gene; V was cut back by 5 bases and J by 2 bases. Here the CDR3 DNA reads TGTGCCAGCAGCGAAGAGAGCGGGGGTCTAAGTTTCACAGATACGCAGTATTTT. Its protein product is CASSEESGGLSFTDTQYF.

The chain is built from TRBV29-1 and TRBJ2-5; unclear D gene. V lost 5 bases, J lost 5 bases, and 18 bases lay in between. CDR1 and CDR2 (germline): SQVTM, ANQGSEA. This CDR3 has 14 amino acids. The CDR3 DNA sequence: TGCAGCGTTTGCCCCAGAGGTGGGCCTGAGACCCAGTACTTC. Residues: CSVCPRGGPETQYF. The full variable domain, with the rest looked up from reference TRBV29-1 and TRBJ2-5, is SAVISQKPSRDICQRGTSLTIQCQVDSQVTMMFWYRQQPGQSLTLIATANQGSEATYESGFVIDKFPISRPNLTFSTLTVSNMSPEDSSIYLCSVCPRGGPETQYFGPGTRLLVL.

V gene TRBV29-1 combines with J gene TRBJ2-1; D remains unclear. This CDR3 has 14 amino acids. Germline V gene data show CDR1 as SQVTM and CDR2 as ANQGSEA. V lost 1 base, J lost 0 bases, and 7 bases lay in between. The CDR3 region is CSVEGMSSYNEQFF. CDR3 DNA sequence: TGCAGCGTTGAAGGAATGAGCTCCTACAATGAGCAGTTCTTC.

This clone was detected once. This chain uses TRBV19 with TRBJ2-1; D may be TRBD2 (7 bases). With 3 bases removed from V and 2 bases from J, the gap between germline ends came to 11 bases. The CDR3 consists of 15 residues. Germline V gene lookup returns CDR1 LNHDA and CDR2 SQIVND (reference sequence). The CDR3 region is CASSISGGPYNEQFF. The DNA for the CDR3 is TGTGCCAGTAGTATTTCGGGGGGCCCCTACAATGAGCAGTTCTTC.

This clone was picked up one time. The rearrangement uses TRBV29-1 and TRBJ2-7; D gene ambiguous. Germline V gene lookup returns CDR1 SQVTM and CDR2 ANQGSEA. V lost 0 bases, J lost 2 bases, and 8 bases lay in between. The CDR3 covers 13 residues. The CDR3: CSVEEGSPYEQYF. As DNA, the CDR3 is TGCAGCGTTGAAGAGGGCAGTCCCTACGAGCAGTACTTC.

The V and J genes are TRBV5-6 and TRBJ2-2; D not resolved. The CDR3 sequence is 12 residues long. CDR1 and CDR2 from the germline V gene are SGHDT and YYEEEE. V was cut by 4 bases and J by 8 bases, with 9 bases left in between. This chain's CDR3 is CASSPISGELFF. CDR3 nucleotides: TGTGCCAGCAGCCCCATATCGGGGGAGCTGTTTTTT.

This clone has a handful of counts. The chain recombines TRBV29-1 with TRBJ1-1; D is undetermined. Trimming removed 0 bases from V and 11 bases from J, with 7 bases in between. The germline gives CDR1 SQVTM, CDR2 ANQGSEA. The CDR3 is made up of 10 amino acids. CDR3 bases: TGCAGCGTTGAAGATCAGACCGCTTTCTTT. It yields the protein CSVEDQTAFF.

The V and J genes are TRBV9 and TRBJ2-3, with D possibly being TRBD2 (5 bases). The CDR3 spans 12 residues. Trimming left V 3 bases short and J 8 bases short, with 10 bases between. CDR1 and CDR2 from the germline V gene are SGDLS and YYNGEE. CDR3 nucleotides: TGTGCCAGCAGCGGGATCGAGGGTACGCAGTATTTT. The encoded protein is CASSGIEGTQYF.

The CDR3 coding sequence is TGTGCCTGGAGCGCCGGGACAGGAAGCACTGAAGCTTTCTTT. This translates into CAWSAGTGSTEAFF. V gene TRBV30 combines with J gene TRBJ1-1; 8 nucleotides agree with TRBD1. Per the germline V gene, CDR1 is GTSNPN and CDR2 is SVGIG (reference sequence). V was pared by 3 bases and J by 4 bases, with 7 bases of the junction left unmatched. The CDR3 sequence is 14 residues long.

This clone was detected only a few times. The chain combines TRBV9 with TRBJ2-1; TRBD2 matches 13 bases. V shed 4 bases and J 8 bases; nucleotides not matched to a gene: 18. Per the germline V gene, CDR1 is SGDLS and CDR2 is YYNGEE. This CDR3 is 19 amino acids long. The CDR3 region has the DNA TGTGCCAGCAGCCCTACTAGCGGGAGGGCCCACCATCTTAGGGATGAGCAGTTCTTC. It translates to CASSPTSGRAHHLRDEQFF.

This clone has a handful of counts. J is TRBJ1-1 and V is TRBV18, with 9 bases matching TRBD1. Germline lookup yields CDR1 KGHSH and CDR2 LQKENI. Trimming at V came to 4 bases and at J to 5 bases, leaving 2 bases not matched to a gene. CDR3 length: 13 amino acids. The CDR3 DNA reads TGTGCCAGCTCACGACAGGGGGTAACTGAAGCTTTCTTT. Encoded protein: CASSRQGVTEAFF.